The 20 T cell receptor beta chains presented below share a single source sample, sequenced in a study of CD8 T cells in ankylosing spondylitis. No cognate antigen is known for these TCRs. Study findings and constraints: Apparently characteristic of ankylosing spondylitis blood was a TCR beta motif (roughly 8 highly homologous variants).

TCRdb reprocessed the 5' RACE reads via MiXCR and lists one record per CDR3 protein. The table records around 490,000 distinct CDR3 sequences, about 5.4% of them present only once. What was sequenced was blood, either unsorted or a sorted T cell fraction (not recorded which). The receptors shown here come from a male donor with ankylosing spondylitis.

This clonotype was counted ten times or more. V gene TRBV20-1 combines with J gene TRBJ2-1; 16 bases align to TRBD2. Germline loops: CDR1 DFQATT, CDR2 SNEGSKA (reference sequence). The CDR3 totals 16 residues. The V and J ends lost 0 bases and 10 bases, in that order; junction bases with no gene match: 6. In DNA form, the CDR3 reads TGCAGTGCTAGAGATGGGACTAGCGGGGGGGCTGGGGAGCAGTTCTTC. This sequence encodes CSARDGTSGGAGEQFF.

This clonotype came up many times. The chain links TRBV6-1 to TRBJ1-2; D is uncertain. Germline V lookup: CDR1 MNHNS, CDR2 SASEGT. Trimming cost V 3 bases and J 8 bases, with 10 bases left between them. This CDR3 spans 12 amino acids. The DNA for the CDR3 is TGTGCCAGCAGTGATATTTCCGGAGGCTACACCTTC. It encodes CASSDISGGYTF.

This clonotype came up many times. The V and J genes are TRBV4-2 and TRBJ1-6; maybe TRBD1 (6 bases). V lost 2 bases and J lost 7, with 12 bases in between. CDR3 length: 15 amino acids. The V gene's germline CDR1 is LGHNA and CDR2 YNFKEQ. CDR3: CASSQFGQLNSPLHF. CDR3 DNA sequence: TGTGCCAGCAGCCAATTCGGACAGCTAAATTCACCCCTCCACTTT.

This clonotype was seen many times. This sequence joins TRBV3-1 and TRBJ2-4; D might be TRBD2 (5 bases). CDR1 is LGHDT, CDR2 YNNKEL, per germline (reference sequence). Trimming took off 2 bases at V and 8 bases at J, with 16 bases between the two ends. This CDR3 contains 15 residues. CDR3 residues: CASSQTRRMSDIQYF. CDR3 DNA sequence: TGTGCCAGCAGCCAAACTAGGAGGATGTCGGACATTCAGTACTTC.

The table lists this clonotype with many counts. The genes are TRBV20-1 and TRBJ2-7, with TRBD2 identical over 8 bases. The CDR3 runs to 14 residues. Per the germline V gene, CDR1 is DFQATT and CDR2 is SNEGSKA (reference sequence). The V gene end was trimmed by 0 bases and the J gene end by 2 bases; junction bases not matched to a gene: 3. The CDR3 loop is CSARDASGPYEQYF. The CDR3 nucleotides read TGCAGTGCTAGAGACGCTAGCGGGCCCTACGAGCAGTACTTC.

This clonotype was detected only a few times. This CDR3 is CSAREGRGLSNQPQHF. The DNA for the CDR3 is TGCAGTGCTAGAGAGGGACGGGGTCTTAGCAATCAGCCCCAGCATTTT. The rearrangement links TRBV20-1 to TRBJ1-5, with a tentative D call TRBD1 (5 bases). The germline V gene has CDR1 DFQATT and CDR2 SNEGSKA (reference sequence). This CDR3 spans 16 amino acids. Trimming cost V 0 bases and J 0 bases, with 12 bases left between them.

This clonotype showed up many times. The V call is TRBV2, the J call TRBJ1-5; D gene unclear. The CDR3 sequence is 15 residues long. V lost 0 bases, J lost 3 bases, and 9 bases lay in between. The germline V gene encodes CDR1 SNHLY and CDR2 FYNNEI. CDR3 sequence: CASSEASGYNQPQHF. The CDR3 DNA reads as TGTGCCAGCAGTGAAGCGAGCGGATACAATCAGCCCCAGCATTTT.

This clonotype was seen at least ten times. The chain employs TRBV10-3 and TRBJ1-2, with 10 bases lining up with TRBD1. This CDR3 is 15 amino acids long. The germline V gene has CDR1 ENHRY and CDR2 SYGVKD. V lost 0 bases and J lost 6; bases outside the gene matches: 4. As DNA, the CDR3 is TGTGCCATCAGTGAGTCGGCCGGGACAGGGGATGGCTACACCTTC. Its translation is CAISESAGTGDGYTF.

About this clonotype: Just one base apart from a much larger clone, this may be a read error. The genes are TRBV24-1 and TRBJ2-1, with 7 bases lining up with TRBD2. Germline loops: CDR1 KGHDR, CDR2 SFDVKD. This CDR3 comprises 17 residues. V shed 4 bases, J shed 6 bases, and the junction held 14 bases outside the gene matches. CDR3: CATSDLGPTSRSNEQFF. CDR3 nucleotides: TGTGCCACCAGTGACCTTGGGCCGACTAGCCGGAGCAATGAGCAGTTCTTC.

Ten or more counts support this clonotype. This rearrangement joins TRBV21-1 to TRBJ1-5; the table's D call of TRBD1 was not tested on the DNA. TRBV21-1 counts as a pseudogene. The CDR3 contains 16 residues. The CDR3 protein is CASSSYRDRTNQPQHF. Written as DNA, the CDR3 is TGTGCCAGCAGCAGCTACCGGGACAGAACTAATCAGCCCCAGCATTTT.

As regards this clonotype: Its ends do not fully match the called genes, so a read error is possible. The rearrangement links TRBV6-5 to TRBJ1-1; D is uncertain. This CDR3 is built from 14 residues. Germline CDR1 and CDR2: MNHEY and SVGAGI. This chain's CDR3 is CANSYRSPPLKAFF. The CDR3 coding sequence is TGTGCCAACAGTTATAGGTCCCCCCCGCTGAAAGCTTTCTTT.

The table lists this clonotype with many counts. The J gene is TRBJ1-5, the V gene TRBV4-2, with TRBD1 as a possible D gene (5 bases). The germline V gene has CDR1 LGHNA and CDR2 YNFKEQ. CDR3 length: 14 residues. The V end lost 0 bases, the J end lost 7 bases, and 10 bases lay between the germline ends. CDR3 region: CASSQDRAYQPQHF. The CDR3 region has the DNA TGTGCCAGCAGCCAAGACAGGGCTTACCAGCCCCAGCATTTT.

This clonotype was counted many times. The rearrangement links TRBV12-3 or TRBV12-4 to TRBJ2-3; 9 nucleotides align to TRBD1. The V segment lost 4 bases and the J segment 14 bases; nucleotides outside the gene matches: 7. This CDR3 contains 12 residues. The CDR3 protein is CASSYTGTGWYF. The CDR3 bases are TGTGCCAGCAGTTATACCGGGACAGGGTGGTATTTT.

This clonotype was seen at least ten times. The rearrangement links TRBV5-6 to TRBJ2-1, with a weak D call TRBD2 (7 bases). CDR1 is SGHDT, CDR2 YYEEEE, per germline. V lost 3 bases, J lost 4 bases, and 14 bases lay in between. This CDR3 comprises 15 residues. The CDR3 protein is CASSWGGQGYNEQFF. The DNA of the CDR3 is TGTGCCAGCAGCTGGGGGGGCCAAGGGTACAATGAGCAGTTCTTC.

This clonotype was detected many times. The rearrangement joins TRBV5-1 to TRBJ1-2; D is unclear. Trimming shortened V by 4 bases and J by 3 bases, and 7 bases separated the two germline ends. This CDR3 has 12 residues. CDR1 is SGHRS, CDR2 YFSETQ, per germline. CDR3 protein: CASSRADYGYTF. The CDR3 DNA follows: TGCGCCAGCAGCAGGGCTGACTATGGCTACACCTTC. The full variable domain, in which reference TRBV5-1 and TRBJ1-2 provide the parts outside the CDR3, is KAGVTQTPRYLIKTRGQQVTLSCSPISGHRSVSWYQQTPGQGLQFLFEYFSETQRNKGNFPGRFSGRQFSNSRSEMNVSTLELGDSALYLCASSRADYGYTFGSGTRLTVV.

This clonotype was recorded many times. The J gene is TRBJ2-3, the V gene TRBV4-2; 8 bases line up with TRBD2. After removal of 2 bases from V and 2 bases from J, the junction contained 9 bases not matched to a gene. Per the germline V gene, CDR1 is LGHNA and CDR2 is YNFKEQ. The CDR3 loop spans 17 amino acids. The CDR3 DNA follows: TGTGCCAGCAGCCAAAAAGCGGGGGCCCTACTCACAGATACGCAGTATTTT. As protein: CASSQKAGALLTDTQYF.

In its sample, this clonotype was seen many times. CDR3 amino acids: CASSPGQINEQFF. The CDR3, as DNA: TGCGCCAGCAGCCCGGGACAGATCAATGAGCAGTTCTTC. The rearrangement joins TRBV5-1 to TRBJ2-1; 7 nucleotides align to TRBD1. The ends lost 4 bases at V and 6 bases at J; junction bases unmatched: 4. Germline CDR1 and CDR2: SGHRS and YFSETQ. CDR3 length equals 13 residues.

This clonotype was observed at least ten times. The rearrangement links TRBV5-4 to TRBJ2-5; possibly TRBD1 or TRBD2 for D (6 bases each). The germline V gene encodes CDR1 SGHNT and CDR2 YYREEE (reference sequence). The CDR3 spans 15 residues. Deletions cut 0 bases from V and 6 bases from J, with 15 bases between. DNA for the CDR3: TGTGCCAGCAGCTTGGAATCGGGGGCGAGACAGACCCAGTACTTC. Its translation is CASSLESGARQTQYF.

This clonotype was recorded a few times. The J gene is TRBJ2-1, the V gene TRBV6-2 or TRBV6-3, with D hard to call. This CDR3 contains 12 residues. The V and J ends lost 8 bases and 9 bases respectively, with 14 bases between them. Germline V gene data show CDR1 as MNHEY and CDR2 as SVGEGT. CDR3 region: CASGRAFGEQFF. CDR3 bases: TGTGCCAGCGGCCGGGCTTTCGGTGAGCAGTTCTTC.

The chain is built from TRBV10-3 and TRBJ2-1, with a tentative D call TRBD2 (6 bases). Trimming left V 6 bases short and J 7 bases short, with 22 bases between. CDR1 is ENHRY and CDR2 is SYGVKD in the germline V gene. The CDR3 runs to 16 residues. The CDR3 protein is CAIRSSGGKGENEQFF. Here the CDR3 DNA reads TGTGCCATCAGGTCCTCTGGCGGGAAAGGAGAGAATGAGCAGTTCTTC.